These 30 T cell receptor beta chains came from one sample sequenced in a study of brain T cells in children with intractable seizures. Method: immunoSEQ multiplex PCR; TCRdb's copy keeps in-frame clones and lacks some. The top ten clones hold 3.8% of a sample with approximately 110,000 clones, roughly 94% of them seen once. The source was peripheral blood, collected at surgery. Every receptor here comes from a boy in the first two years of life with hemimegalencephaly and intractable seizures.

The V gene is TRBV19, the J gene TRBJ2-5; TRBD2 might be the D (5 bases). The CDR3 loop spans 15 amino acids. Germline assignment: CDR1 LNHDA and CDR2 SQIVND (reference sequence). Trimming took 4 bases from V and 1 from J, leaving 13 bases between them. The CDR3 DNA reads as TGTGCCAGTAGTAAAAACGGGAACCCCCAAGAGACCCAGTACTTC. The encoded protein is CASSKNGNPQETQYF.

V usage is TRBV5-1 and J usage is TRBJ2-1; D perhaps matches TRBD1 (6 bases). The V and J ends lost 4 bases and 5 bases respectively, with 19 bases between them. CDR3 length equals 16 residues. The germline V gene has CDR1 SGHRS and CDR2 YFSETQ. The CDR3 here is CASSRPFGQSNNEQFF. CDR3 coding DNA: TGCGCCAGCAGCCGTCCGTTTGGACAGTCCAACAATGAGCAGTTCTTC.

This clone counts as large. In the same sample, other DNA sequences code for this CDR3. The V gene is TRBV6-2 or TRBV6-3, the J gene TRBJ2-1; D not resolved. This CDR3 region has 11 residues. V lost 2 bases and J 9 bases, leaving 5 bases between the germline ends. Germline V gene sequence: CDR1 MNHEY, CDR2 SVGEGT. CDR3 loop: CASSYPGEQFF. The CDR3 nucleotides are TGTGCCAGCAGTTACCCGGGTGAGCAGTTCTTC.

V usage is TRBV6-5 and J usage is TRBJ1-6; D unclear. V dropped 2 bases and J dropped 12 bases, with 11 bases sitting between them. The CDR3 is 13 amino acids. Germline V CDR1 and CDR2: MNHEY, SVGAGI. The CDR3 spells CASSYNGPGPLHF. The CDR3 DNA sequence: TGTGCCAGCAGTTACAACGGCCCGGGACCCCTCCACTTT.

This clone is a singleton in its sample. This chain uses TRBV7-9 with TRBJ2-3, with D possibly being TRBD2 (5 bases). Germline V gives CDR1 SEHNR, CDR2 FQNEAQ (reference sequence). Trimming pared 6 bases from V and 1 base from J, leaving 20 bases between. This CDR3 is built from 17 residues. The CDR3 reads CASRPGYQPRGTDTQYF. In nucleotides, the CDR3 is TGTGCCAGCAGGCCGGGCTACCAACCGCGGGGCACAGATACGCAGTATTTT.

V is TRBV11-3 and J is TRBJ2-3; D is uncertain. There are 13 residues in the CDR3. From germline, CDR1 is SGHNT and CDR2 YENEEA. The V and J ends lost 5 bases and 3 bases respectively, with 9 bases between them. CDR3 DNA: TGTGCCAGCAGCCACTACCTAACAGATACGCAGTATTTT. Residues: CASSHYLTDTQYF.

V is TRBV18 and J is TRBJ2-1, with TRBD2 matching 8 bases. From germline, CDR1 is KGHSH and CDR2 LQKENI. The CDR3 extends over 13 amino acids. V lost 4 bases, J lost 8 bases, and 4 bases stayed unmatched. The CDR3 reads CASSLRGGDEQFF. The DNA of the CDR3 is TGTGCCAGCTCACTCCGGGGGGGGGATGAGCAGTTCTTC.

This clone occurred once. The chain carries TRBV5-4 and TRBJ1-3; no definite D call. Germline V CDR1 and CDR2: SGHNT, YYREEE (reference sequence). The CDR3 spans 13 residues. The V end was cut by 4 bases, the J end by 4 bases, with 9 bases between. The chain's CDR3 is CASSPATGNTIYF. CDR3 DNA sequence: TGTGCCAGCAGCCCAGCGACAGGAAACACCATATATTTT.

This chain joins TRBV6-5 and TRBJ1-1; 8 nucleotides match TRBD1. The junction had 1 base not matched to a gene; V was cut back by 0 bases and J by 1 base. This CDR3 region has 15 residues. Germline-derived CDR1 and CDR2 are MNHEY and SVGAGI. The CDR3 DNA is TGTGCCAGCAGTTACTCTGGGACAGGGAACACTGAAGCTTTCTTT. Amino acids: CASSYSGTGNTEAFF.

The chain recombines TRBV3-1 (or the pseudogene TRBV3-2) with TRBJ1-2, with D possibly matching TRBD1 (6 bases). Between the trimmed V and J ends, which lost 0 bases and 6 bases, there was a span of 14 bases. CDR3 length: 15 amino acids. The germline V gene encodes CDR1 LGHDT and CDR2 YNNKEL (reference sequence). CDR3 sequence: CASSQDHQGQDGYTF. The CDR3 DNA is TGTGCCAGCAGCCAAGATCACCAGGGGCAGGATGGCTACACCTTC.

The J gene is TRBJ1-1, the V gene TRBV2, with D hard to call. The CDR3 has 15 residues. V lost 1 base to trimming and J lost 4 bases, with 13 bases between them. The germline gives CDR1 SNHLY, CDR2 FYNNEI. CDR3 loop: CASSEGLSWSTEAFF. The CDR3 region has the DNA TGTGCCAGCAGTGAAGGATTGTCCTGGAGCACTGAAGCTTTCTTT. Full variable domain (remainder filled in from reference TRBV2 and TRBJ1-1): EPEVTQTPSHQVTQMGQEVILRCVPISNHLYFYWYRQILGQKVEFLVSFYNNEISEKSEIFDDQFSVERPDGSNFTLKIRSTKLEDSAMYFCASSEGLSWSTEAFFGQGTRLTVV.

The table lists this clone with a few counts. The J gene is TRBJ2-1, the V gene TRBV7-6; 8 bases are shared with TRBD1. Germline trimming cut 6 bases from V and 7 bases from J; bases unmatched to any gene: 5. CDR1 and CDR2 from the germline V gene are SGHVS and FNYEAQ. CDR3 size: 13 residues. The CDR3 nucleotides are TGTGCCAGCAGAGGACAGGGTCTAAATGAGCAGTTCTTC. Translated: CASRGQGLNEQFF.

The gene calls are TRBV5-1 and TRBJ2-7, with 11 nucleotides matching TRBD2. The CDR3 spans 16 residues. The ends lost 0 bases at V and 4 bases at J; junction bases unmatched: 6. Germline V gene sequence: CDR1 SGHRS, CDR2 YFSETQ. CDR3 nucleotides: TGCGCCAGCAGCTTGGGTACTAGCGGGAGTCGGTACGAGCAGTACTTC. Protein sequence: CASSLGTSGSRYEQYF. Looking up the rest from reference TRBV5-1 and TRBJ2-7 gives the full variable domain: KAGVTQTPRYLIKTRGQQVTLSCSPISGHRSVSWYQQTPGQGLQFLFEYFSETQRNKGNFPGRFSGRQFSNSRSEMNVSTLELGDSALYLCASSLGTSGSRYEQYFGPGTRLTVT.

This clone occurred a few times. The chain carries TRBV4-3 and TRBJ2-7; 12 positions agree with TRBD2. V lost 1 base to trimming and J lost 2 bases; unmatched junction nucleotides: 6. CDR3 size: 17 residues. Germline loops: CDR1 LGHNA, CDR2 YSLEER. For the CDR3, the DNA is TGCGCCAGCAGCCAAGGCCCTGGACTAGCGGGAACCTACGAGCAGTACTTC. Its protein product is CASSQGPGLAGTYEQYF.

This rearrangement joins TRBV6-2 or TRBV6-3 to TRBJ2-1; D unresolved. CDR3 length: 11 residues. In germline, CDR1 is MNHEY, CDR2 SVGEGT. V lost 2 bases, J lost 8 bases, and 4 bases lay in between. The CDR3: CASSYGYEQFF. CDR3 nucleotides: TGTGCCAGCAGTTACGGCTATGAGCAGTTCTTC.

The J gene is TRBJ1-3, the V gene TRBV7-9, with D possibly being TRBD1 (6 bases). The V end lost 1 base, the J end lost 0 bases, and 7 bases lay between the germline ends. Germline loops: CDR1 SEHNR, CDR2 FQNEAQ (reference sequence). The CDR3 has 15 residues. CDR3 residues: CASSLEQGSGNTIYF. The CDR3 nucleotides are TGTGCCAGCAGCTTAGAACAGGGCTCTGGAAACACCATATATTTT. The entire variable domain, with the rest obtained from reference TRBV7-9 and TRBJ1-3, is as follows: DTGVSQNPRHKITKRGQNVTFRCDPISEHNRLYWYRQTLGQGPEFLTYFQNEAQLEKSRLLSDRFSAERPKGSFSTLEIQRTEQGDSAMYLCASSLEQGSGNTIYFGEGSWLTVV.

J is TRBJ2-2 and V is TRBV7-2, with 10 bases identical to TRBD2. Unmatched junction bases numbered 13, after V lost 5 bases and J lost 10 bases. CDR1 is SGHTA, CDR2 FQGNSA, per germline. CDR3 length: 16 amino acids. Written as DNA, the CDR3 is TGTGCCAGCAGCCCTACTAGCGGGGCCTTTACATTGGAGCTGTTTTTT. Translation gives CASSPTSGAFTLELFF.

The genes are TRBV18 and TRBJ2-3, with TRBD2 as a possible D gene (7 bases). The CDR3 loop spans 15 amino acids. Looked up from germline, CDR1 is KGHSH and CDR2 is LQKENI. Trimming took 6 bases from V and 4 from J, leaving 17 bases between them. CDR3 region: CASSPAGARADTQYF. As DNA, the CDR3 is TGTGCCAGCTCCCCGGCGGGGGCGCGGGCAGATACGCAGTATTTT. The whole variable domain, filled in from reference TRBV18 and TRBJ2-3, reads NAGVMQNPRHLVRRRGQEARLRCSPMKGHSHVYWYRQLPEEGLKFMVYLQKENIIDESGMPKERFSAEFPKEGPSILRIQQVVRGDSAAYFCASSPAGARADTQYFGPGTRLTVL.

The chain combines TRBV28 with TRBJ1-4; D is unclear. The length of the CDR3 is 13 residues. Trimming left V 3 bases short and J 7 bases short, with 9 bases between. Germline V CDR1 and CDR2: MDHEN, SYDVKM. The DNA for the CDR3 is TGTGCCAGCAGTTTGACGGCAGGTGAAAAACTGTTTTTT. Residues: CASSLTAGEKLFF.

This rearrangement joins TRBV5-4 to TRBJ2-2; maybe TRBD1 (6 bases). The CDR3 runs 17 residues. CDR1 SGHNT and CDR2 YYREEE come from the germline V gene (reference sequence). V gave up 0 bases and J gave up 7 bases, with 19 bases separating them. CDR3 DNA sequence: TGTGCCAGCAGCTTGGGGATCGTACAGGGAGTCGTCGGGGAGCTGTTTTTT. It specifies CASSLGIVQGVVGELFF. Complete variable domain (other parts from reference TRBV5-4 and TRBJ2-2): ETGVTQSPTHLIKTRGQQVTLRCSSQSGHNTVSWYQQALGQGPQFIFQYYREEENGRGNFPPRFSGLQFPNYSSELNVNALELDDSALYLCASSLGIVQGVVGELFFGEGSRLTVL.

The chain couples TRBV5-4 to TRBJ2-1; D unclear. Between the trimmed V and J ends, which lost 1 base and 8 bases, there was a span of 4 bases. The CDR3 is 11 residues long. The germline gives CDR1 SGHNT, CDR2 YYREEE (reference sequence). DNA of the CDR3: TGTGCCAGCAGCTTGCGGGATGAGCAGTTCTTC. It specifies CASSLRDEQFF.

This sequence joins TRBV28 and TRBJ2-7; TRBD1 matches 10 bases. There are 15 residues in the CDR3. The V and J ends lost 6 bases and 0 bases, in that order; junction bases with no gene match: 5. CDR1 is MDHEN, CDR2 SYDVKM, per germline. CDR3 DNA sequence: TGTGCCAGCAGCCGGGGACAGGGGCCCTCCTACGAGCAGTACTTC. Translation gives CASSRGQGPSYEQYF.

The V and J genes are TRBV6-5 and TRBJ2-1, with 12 bases lining up with TRBD2. V lost 2 bases and J lost 5; bases outside the gene matches: 1. CDR1 is MNHEY and CDR2 is SVGAGI in the germline V gene. The CDR3 loop spans 15 amino acids. This chain's CDR3 is CASSYGLAGNNEQFF. In DNA form, the CDR3 reads TGTGCCAGCAGTTACGGACTAGCGGGAAACAATGAGCAGTTCTTC.

A word on this clone: This same CDR3 is encoded by further DNA sequences in the sample. The rearrangement links TRBV6-5 to TRBJ1-2; perhaps TRBD1 as D (5 bases). Between the trimmed V and J ends, which lost 2 bases and 2 bases, there was a span of 9 bases. From germline, CDR1 is MNHEY and CDR2 SVGAGI. The CDR3 is 14 residues long. The CDR3 here is CASSYSGANYGYTF. The DNA of the CDR3 is TGTGCCAGCAGTTACAGCGGGGCAAACTATGGCTACACCTTC.

The chain combines TRBV28 with TRBJ1-1, with D tentatively TRBD1 (6 bases). The CDR3 runs to 16 residues. The germline V gene has CDR1 MDHEN and CDR2 SYDVKM. Between the trimmed V and J ends, which lost 5 bases and 4 bases, there was a span of 20 bases. In nucleotides, the CDR3 is TGTGCCAGCAGTCCCCCGGGGGCCTCCGGGGGCACTGAAGCTTTCTTT. Amino acids: CASSPPGASGGTEAFF.

The rearrangement joins TRBV7-8 to TRBJ2-3; D remains ambiguous. The CDR3 extends over 13 amino acids. V dropped 4 bases and J dropped 4 bases, with 9 bases sitting between them. The germline V gene encodes CDR1 SGHVS and CDR2 FQNEAQ. For the CDR3, the DNA is TGTGCCAGCAGCTATGGGTTCGCAGATACGCAGTATTTT. Translating gives CASSYGFADTQYF.

The rearrangement uses TRBV28 and TRBJ1-3, with D uncertain. V lost 1 base, J lost 4 bases, and 14 bases lay in between. CDR1 is MDHEN and CDR2 is SYDVKM in the germline V gene. The CDR3 is 16 amino acids. The CDR3 DNA sequence: TGTGCCAGCAGTTTATACACGGTCCTAGGCGGAAACACCATATATTTT. As protein: CASSLYTVLGGNTIYF.

This clone appeared a few times. The chain is built from TRBV5-4 and TRBJ2-7; 14 bases align to TRBD2. CDR1 is SGHNT, CDR2 YYREEE, per germline (reference sequence). The CDR3 sequence is 16 residues long. The junction had 5 bases not matched to a gene; V was cut back by 4 bases and J by 2 bases. The DNA of the CDR3 is TGTGCCAGCAGCCAAAGACTAGCGGGAGGGCCCTACGAGCAGTACTTC. Translated: CASSQRLAGGPYEQYF. Based on the CDR3 plus reference TRBV5-4 and TRBJ2-7, the full variable domain is ETGVTQSPTHLIKTRGQQVTLRCSSQSGHNTVSWYQQALGQGPQFIFQYYREEENGRGNFPPRFSGLQFPNYSSELNVNALELDDSALYLCASSQRLAGGPYEQYFGPGTRLTVT.

V is TRBV9 and J is TRBJ1-4, with 7 positions matching TRBD1. The CDR3 extends over 14 amino acids. The V gene end was trimmed by 4 bases and the J gene end by 5 bases; junction bases not matched to a gene: 5. CDR1 and CDR2 from the germline V gene are SGDLS and YYNGEE. The CDR3 region has the DNA TGTGCCAGCAGCCCCCGGACAGGCAATGAAAAACTGTTTTTT. Amino acids: CASSPRTGNEKLFF.

The rearrangement links TRBV27 to TRBJ2-6; 10 bases match TRBD1. Germline CDR1 MNHEY, CDR2 SMNVEV (reference sequence). V gave up 2 bases and J gave up 5 bases; unmatched junction bases: 18. The length of the CDR3 is 21 residues. The CDR3 loop is CASSLRPRGQGTSIRANVLTF. DNA for the CDR3: TGTGCCAGCAGTTTACGACCCAGGGGACAGGGGACCTCTATTAGGGCCAACGTCCTGACTTTC. The full variable domain, its missing parts supplied by reference TRBV27 and TRBJ2-6, is EAQVTQNPRYLITVTGKKLTVTCSQNMNHEYMSWYRQDPGLGLRQIYYSMNVEVTDKGDVPEGYKVSRKEKRNFPLILESPSPNQTSLYFCASSLRPRGQGTSIRANVLTFGAGSRLTVL.